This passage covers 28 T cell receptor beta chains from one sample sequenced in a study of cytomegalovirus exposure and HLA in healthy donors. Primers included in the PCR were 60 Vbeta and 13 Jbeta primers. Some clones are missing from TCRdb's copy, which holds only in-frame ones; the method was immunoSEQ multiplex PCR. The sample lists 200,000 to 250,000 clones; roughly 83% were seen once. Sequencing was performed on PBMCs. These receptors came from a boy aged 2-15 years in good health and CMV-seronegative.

CDR3 in amino acids: CASSNNRGNTIYF. CDR3 nucleotides: TGTGCCAGCAGCAACAACAGGGGAAACACCATATATTTT. The chain employs TRBV13 and TRBJ1-3; tentatively, D is TRBD1 (5 bases). The CDR3 contains 13 residues. CDR1 is PRHDT and CDR2 is FYEKMQ in the germline V gene (reference sequence). Trimming left V 5 bases short and J 4 bases short, with 9 bases between.

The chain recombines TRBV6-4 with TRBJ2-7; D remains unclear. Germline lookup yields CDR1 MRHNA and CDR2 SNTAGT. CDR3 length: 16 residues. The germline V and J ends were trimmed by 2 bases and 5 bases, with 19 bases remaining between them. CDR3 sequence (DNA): TGTGCCAGCAGTGACGTCAGACCACATTTGGGCGACGAGCAGTACTTC. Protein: CASSDVRPHLGDEQYF.

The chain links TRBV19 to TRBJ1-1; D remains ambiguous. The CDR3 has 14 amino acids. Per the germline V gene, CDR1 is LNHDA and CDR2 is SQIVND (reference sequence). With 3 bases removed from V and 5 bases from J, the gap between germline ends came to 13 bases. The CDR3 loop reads CASSIGPSRTEAFF. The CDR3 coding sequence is TGTGCCAGTAGTATTGGCCCTTCTAGGACTGAAGCTTTCTTT.

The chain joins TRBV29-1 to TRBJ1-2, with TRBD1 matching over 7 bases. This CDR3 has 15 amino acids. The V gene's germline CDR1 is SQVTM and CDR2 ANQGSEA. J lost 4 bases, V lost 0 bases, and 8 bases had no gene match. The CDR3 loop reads CSVEDLEGAFYGYTF. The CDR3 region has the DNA TGCAGCGTTGAAGATCTTGAGGGGGCGTTCTATGGCTACACCTTC.

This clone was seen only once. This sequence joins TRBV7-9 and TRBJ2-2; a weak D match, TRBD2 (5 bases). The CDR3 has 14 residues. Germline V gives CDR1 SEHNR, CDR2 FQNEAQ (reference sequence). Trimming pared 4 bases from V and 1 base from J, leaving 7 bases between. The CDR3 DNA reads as TGTGCCAGCAGCTACCGGGGGAACACCGGGGAGCTGTTTTTT. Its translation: CASSYRGNTGELFF.

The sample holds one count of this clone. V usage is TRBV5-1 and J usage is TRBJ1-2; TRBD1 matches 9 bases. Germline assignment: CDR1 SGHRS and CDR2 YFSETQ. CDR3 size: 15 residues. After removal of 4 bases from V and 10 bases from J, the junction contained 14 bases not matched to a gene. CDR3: CASSQTTGTGCFYTF. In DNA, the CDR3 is TGCGCCAGCAGCCAAACGACCGGGACAGGGTGCTTCTACACCTTC.

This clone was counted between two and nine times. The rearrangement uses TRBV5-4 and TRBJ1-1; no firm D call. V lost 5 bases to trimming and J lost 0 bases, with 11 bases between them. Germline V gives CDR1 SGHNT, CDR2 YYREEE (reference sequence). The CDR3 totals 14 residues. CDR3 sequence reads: CASSPQQMNTEAFF. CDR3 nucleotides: TGTGCCAGCAGTCCCCAACAGATGAACACTGAAGCTTTCTTT.

For the CDR3, the DNA is TGCGCCAGCAGCCCCGGGGAGGTAAATTCACCCCTCCACTTT. The encoded protein is CASSPGEVNSPLHF. V gene TRBV5-1 combines with J gene TRBJ1-6; D is ambiguous. This CDR3 is built from 14 residues. Germline loops: CDR1 SGHRS, CDR2 YFSETQ. The V end was cut by 4 bases, the J end by 7 bases, with 12 bases between.

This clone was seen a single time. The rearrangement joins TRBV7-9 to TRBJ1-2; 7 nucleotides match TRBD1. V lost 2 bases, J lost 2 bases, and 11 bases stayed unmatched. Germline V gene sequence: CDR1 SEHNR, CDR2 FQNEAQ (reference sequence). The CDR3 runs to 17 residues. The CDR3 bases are TGTGCCAGCAGCTTAAGGTTTATCGGGACAGACAACTATGGCTACACCTTC. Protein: CASSLRFIGTDNYGYTF.

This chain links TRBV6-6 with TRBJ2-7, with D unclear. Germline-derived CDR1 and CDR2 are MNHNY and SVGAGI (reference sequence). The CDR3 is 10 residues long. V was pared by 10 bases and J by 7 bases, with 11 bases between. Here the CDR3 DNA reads TGTGCCACCAGGCAGGTGGAGCAGTACTTC. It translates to CATRQVEQYF.

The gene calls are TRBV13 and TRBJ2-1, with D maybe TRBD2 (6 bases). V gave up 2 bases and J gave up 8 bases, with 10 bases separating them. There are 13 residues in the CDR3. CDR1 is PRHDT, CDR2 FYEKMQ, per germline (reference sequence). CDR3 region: CASSLTSSHEQFF. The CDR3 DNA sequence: TGTGCCAGCAGCTTAACTAGCTCCCATGAGCAGTTCTTC.

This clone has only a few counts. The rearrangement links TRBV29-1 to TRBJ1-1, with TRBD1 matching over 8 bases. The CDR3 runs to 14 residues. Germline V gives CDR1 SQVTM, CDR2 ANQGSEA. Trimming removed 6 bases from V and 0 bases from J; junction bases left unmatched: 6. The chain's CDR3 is CSVGTGLMNTEAFF. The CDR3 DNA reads TGCAGCGTCGGGACAGGCCTCATGAACACTGAAGCTTTCTTT.

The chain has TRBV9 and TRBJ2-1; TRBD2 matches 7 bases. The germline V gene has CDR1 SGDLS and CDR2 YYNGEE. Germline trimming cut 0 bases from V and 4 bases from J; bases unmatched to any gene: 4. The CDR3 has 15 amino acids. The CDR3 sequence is CASSVGAGGYNEQFF. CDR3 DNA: TGTGCCAGCAGCGTAGGAGCCGGGGGGTACAATGAGCAGTTCTTC.

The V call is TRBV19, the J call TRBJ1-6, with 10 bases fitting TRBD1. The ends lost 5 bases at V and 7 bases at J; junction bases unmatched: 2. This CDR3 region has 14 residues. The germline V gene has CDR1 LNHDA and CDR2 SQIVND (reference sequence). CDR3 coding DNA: TGTGCCAGTAGTCGGACAGGGGGGAATTCACCCCTCCACTTT. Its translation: CASSRTGGNSPLHF.

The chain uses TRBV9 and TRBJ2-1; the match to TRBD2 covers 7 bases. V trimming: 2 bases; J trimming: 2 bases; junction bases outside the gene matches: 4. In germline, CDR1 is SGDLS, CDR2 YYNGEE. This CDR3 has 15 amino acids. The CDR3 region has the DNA TGTGCCAGCAGCGTTACGGGAGGACCCTACAATGAGCAGTTCTTC. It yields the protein CASSVTGGPYNEQFF.

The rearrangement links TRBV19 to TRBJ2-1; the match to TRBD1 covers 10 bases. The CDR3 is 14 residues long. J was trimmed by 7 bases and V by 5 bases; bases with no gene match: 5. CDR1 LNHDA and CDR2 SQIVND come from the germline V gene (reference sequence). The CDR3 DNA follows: TGTGCCAGTAGTTGGGACAGGGGTCAAAATGAGCAGTTCTTC. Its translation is CASSWDRGQNEQFF.

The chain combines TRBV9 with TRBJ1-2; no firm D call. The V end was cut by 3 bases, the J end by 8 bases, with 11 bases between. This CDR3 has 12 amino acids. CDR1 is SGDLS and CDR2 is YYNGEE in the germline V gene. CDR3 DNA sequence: TGTGCCAGCAGCGACCAGGAGGAAGGCTACACCTTC. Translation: CASSDQEEGYTF.

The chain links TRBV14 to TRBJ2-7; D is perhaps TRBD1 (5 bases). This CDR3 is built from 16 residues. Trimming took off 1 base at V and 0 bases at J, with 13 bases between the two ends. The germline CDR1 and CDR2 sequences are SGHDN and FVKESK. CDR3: CASSQGGADPSYEQYF. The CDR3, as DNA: TGTGCCAGCAGCCAAGGTGGGGCGGACCCCTCCTACGAGCAGTACTTC.

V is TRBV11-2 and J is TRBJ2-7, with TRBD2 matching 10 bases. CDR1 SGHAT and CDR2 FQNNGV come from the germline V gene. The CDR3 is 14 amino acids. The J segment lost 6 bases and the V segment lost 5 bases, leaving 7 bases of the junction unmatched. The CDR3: CASSLGTSVREQYF. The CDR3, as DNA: TGTGCCAGCAGCCTGGGGACTAGCGTACGCGAGCAGTACTTC.

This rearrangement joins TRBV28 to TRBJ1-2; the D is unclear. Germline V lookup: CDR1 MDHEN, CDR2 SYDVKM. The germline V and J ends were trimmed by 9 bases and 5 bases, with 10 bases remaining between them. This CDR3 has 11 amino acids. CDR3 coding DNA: TGTGCCAGTGCGGGGAGTTATGGCTACACCTTC. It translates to CASAGSYGYTF.

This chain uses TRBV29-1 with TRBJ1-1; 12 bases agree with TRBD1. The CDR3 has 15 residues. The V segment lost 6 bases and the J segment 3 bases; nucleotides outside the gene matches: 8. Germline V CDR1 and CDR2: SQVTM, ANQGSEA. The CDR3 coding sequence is TGCAGCGTCGGAGGGACAGGGGGCGAGGACACTGAAGCTTTCTTT. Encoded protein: CSVGGTGGEDTEAFF.

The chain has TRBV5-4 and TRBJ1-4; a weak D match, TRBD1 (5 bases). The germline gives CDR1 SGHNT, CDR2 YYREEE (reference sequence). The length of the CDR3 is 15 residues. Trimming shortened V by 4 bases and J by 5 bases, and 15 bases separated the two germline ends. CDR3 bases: TGTGCCAGCAGCACTCAGGGTTTGGTAAATGAAAAACTGTTTTTT. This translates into CASSTQGLVNEKLFF.

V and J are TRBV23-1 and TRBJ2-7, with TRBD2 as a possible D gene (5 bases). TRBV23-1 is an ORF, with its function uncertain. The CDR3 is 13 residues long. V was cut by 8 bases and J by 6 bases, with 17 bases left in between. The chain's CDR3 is CASQLEGKGEQYF. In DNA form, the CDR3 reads TGCGCCAGCCAGCTAGAGGGCAAAGGCGAGCAGTACTTC.

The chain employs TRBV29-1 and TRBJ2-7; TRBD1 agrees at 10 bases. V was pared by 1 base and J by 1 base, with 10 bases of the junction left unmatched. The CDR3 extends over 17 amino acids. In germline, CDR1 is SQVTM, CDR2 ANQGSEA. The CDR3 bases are TGCAGCGTTGAAGTTTTTGGCCGGGACAGGGGATCCTACGAGCAGTACTTC. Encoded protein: CSVEVFGRDRGSYEQYF.

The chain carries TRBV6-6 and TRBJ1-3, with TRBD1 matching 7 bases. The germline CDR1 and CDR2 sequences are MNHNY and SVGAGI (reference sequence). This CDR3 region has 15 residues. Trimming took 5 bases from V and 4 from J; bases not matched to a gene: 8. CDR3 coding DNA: TGTGCCAGCAGTGTAGGGGGCGCCCAAGGAAACACCATATATTTT. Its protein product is CASSVGGAQGNTIYF.

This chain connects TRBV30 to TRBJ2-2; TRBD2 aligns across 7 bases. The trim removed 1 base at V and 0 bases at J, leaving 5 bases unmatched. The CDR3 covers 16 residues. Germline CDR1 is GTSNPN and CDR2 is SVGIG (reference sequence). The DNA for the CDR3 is TGTGCCTGGAGTGGGGAGGGGCCTACGAACACCGGGGAGCTGTTTTTT. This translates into CAWSGEGPTNTGELFF. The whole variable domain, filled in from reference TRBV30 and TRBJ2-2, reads SQTIHQWPATLVQPVGSPLSLECTVEGTSNPNLYWYRQAAGRGLQLLFYSVGIGQISSEVPQNLSASRPQDRQFILSSKKLLLSDSGFYLCAWSGEGPTNTGELFFGEGSRLTVL.

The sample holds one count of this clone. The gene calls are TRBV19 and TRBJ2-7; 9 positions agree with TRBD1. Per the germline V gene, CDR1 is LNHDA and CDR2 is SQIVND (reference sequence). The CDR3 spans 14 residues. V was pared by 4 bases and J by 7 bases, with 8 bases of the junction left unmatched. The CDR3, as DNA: TGTGCCAGTAGTAAAGACAGGGGGAGTGTGGAGCAGTACTTC. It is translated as CASSKDRGSVEQYF. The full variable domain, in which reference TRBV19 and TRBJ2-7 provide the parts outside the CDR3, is DGGITQSPKYLFRKEGQNVTLSCEQNLNHDAMYWYRQDPGQGLRLIYYSQIVNDFQKGDIAEGYSVSREKKESFPLTVTSAQKNPTAFYLCASSKDRGSVEQYFGPGTRLTVT.

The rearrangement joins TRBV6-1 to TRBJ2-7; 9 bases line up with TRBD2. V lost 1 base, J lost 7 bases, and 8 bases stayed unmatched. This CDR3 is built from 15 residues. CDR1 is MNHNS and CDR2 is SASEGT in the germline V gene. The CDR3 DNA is TGTGCCAGCAGTGAAGGTCTAGCGGGGCCCCAGGAGCAGTACTTC. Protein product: CASSEGLAGPQEQYF.